The present entry profiles one T cell receptor (beta chain) with its context. Its antigen is unknown. The sample originates from a study of cytomegalovirus exposure and HLA in healthy donors. Overall study findings and caveats: TRBV6-2, TRBV6-3 and other indistinguishable V segments were excluded.

Use of 60 Vbeta and 13 Jbeta primers characterized the PCR. Method: immunoSEQ multiplex PCR; TCRdb's copy keeps in-frame clones and lacks some. In the table there are under 150,000 clones, nearly 80% of which are singletons. V lost 5 bases, J lost 1 base, and 7 bases stayed unmatched. The length of the CDR3 is 16 residues. From germline, CDR1 is SGHVS and CDR2 FQNEAQ. The sequence derives from a woman under 40 in good health and CMV-seronegative. The sample taken for sequencing was PBMCs. The V call is TRBV7-8, the J call TRBJ1-1; 10 bases line up with TRBD1. CDR3 amino acids: CASSRQGARRNTEAFF. CDR3 sequence (DNA): TGTGCCAGCAGCCGACAGGGGGCGCGAAGGAACACTGAAGCTTTCTTT.